Following are 17 T cell receptor beta chains from one sample sequenced in a study of identical twins. TCRdb re-called the 5' RACE reads through MiXCR, storing one row per CDR3 protein. The table shows under 350,000 distinct CDR3 sequences, with nearly 9.5% occurring only once. This same sample was also part of a study on yellow fever vaccine responses in identical twins.

Sample: CD8+ T cells sorted from blood. These receptors came from a woman under 30 in good health.

This clonotype turned up a few times. V is TRBV6-5 and J is TRBJ1-1, with a tentative D call TRBD1 (5 bases). The germline V gene has CDR1 MNHEY and CDR2 SVGAGI. Trimming left V 2 bases short and J 7 bases short, with 11 bases between. The CDR3 consists of 13 residues. Here the CDR3 reads CASSYTTQDEAFF. The CDR3 DNA is TGTGCCAGCAGTTACACTACACAGGATGAAGCTTTCTTT.

This clonotype was counted between two and nine times. V gene TRBV11-1 combines with J gene TRBJ2-3, with TRBD2 matching 7 bases. The CDR3 spans 18 residues. J gave up 0 bases and V 0 bases, and 9 bases lay outside the gene matches. Per the germline V gene, CDR1 is SGHAT and CDR2 is FQDESV (reference sequence). The CDR3 protein is CASSLALADYLSTDTQYF. The CDR3 DNA sequence: TGTGCCAGCAGCTTAGCCCTAGCGGATTATCTTAGCACAGATACGCAGTATTTT.

There are a few counts of this clonotype. The V gene is TRBV5-6, the J gene TRBJ1-6; D is unclear. Germline V gene sequence: CDR1 SGHDT, CDR2 YYEEEE. The V gene lost 0 bases and the J gene lost 3 bases, with 10 bases spanning the gap. The CDR3 sequence is 16 residues long. CDR3 amino acids: CASSLAVSRYNSPLHF. The CDR3 DNA reads as TGTGCCAGCAGCTTGGCTGTCTCTCGCTATAATTCACCCCTCCACTTT.

On this clonotype itself: Being one base from a much bigger clone, this may be a read error. The V call is TRBV3-1, the J call TRBJ2-5; no clear D. CDR3 size: 14 residues. Per germline, CDR1 LGHDT and CDR2 YNNKEL (reference sequence). The V and J ends lost 4 bases and 1 base respectively, with 10 bases between them. In DNA form, the CDR3 reads TGTGCCAGCAGCCTAGATGCACTCCAAGAGACCCAGTACTTC. It is translated as CASSLDALQETQYF.

This clonotype turned up a few times. This rearrangement joins TRBV21-1 to TRBJ2-6; the tabulated D call, TRBD1, remains unverified against the DNA. TRBV21-1 is an annotated pseudogene. CDR3 length equals 19 residues. CDR3 loop: CASSPKGDSASSGANVLTF. The CDR3 bases are TGTGCCAGCAGCCCGAAGGGGGACAGTGCCTCGTCTGGGGCCAACGTCCTGACTTTC.

This clonotype was counted at least ten times. This chain connects TRBV12-3 or TRBV12-4 to TRBJ2-7; no clear D gene. The CDR3 is 11 residues long. The V end was cut by 3 bases, the J end by 3 bases, with 3 bases between. The CDR3 loop is CASSFFYEQYF. In nucleotides, the CDR3 is TGTGCCAGCAGTTTTTTCTACGAGCAGTACTTC.

The chain combines TRBV4-3 with TRBJ2-6; D gene ambiguous. The CDR3 is 17 residues long. V dropped 1 base and J dropped 0 bases, with 10 bases sitting between them. Germline CDR1 is LGHNA and CDR2 is YSLEER. The CDR3 loop is CASSQGFSDSGANVLTF. CDR3 sequence (DNA): TGCGCCAGCAGCCAAGGATTCAGCGACTCTGGGGCCAACGTCCTGACTTTC.

About this clonotype: This may stem from a read error, because a much larger clone lies one nucleotide away. The chain uses TRBV4-3 and TRBJ2-3; D uncertain. Germline lookup yields CDR1 LGHNA and CDR2 YSLEER. The CDR3 sequence is 14 residues long. Trimming took off 4 bases at V and 6 bases at J, with 14 bases between the two ends. The CDR3 spells CASSPTGVEDTQYF. DNA for the CDR3: TGCGCCAGCAGCCCGACTGGGGTCGAGGATACGCAGTATTTT.

This clonotype has just a few counts. This chain joins TRBV14 and TRBJ2-1, with a possible D match to TRBD2 (6 bases). Germline V gene data show CDR1 as SGHDN and CDR2 as FVKESK. Trimming stripped 1 base from V and 8 bases from J, with 18 bases between. The CDR3 has 16 residues. CDR3 sequence reads: CASSQGQRGWEDEQFF. CDR3 nucleotides: TGTGCCAGCAGCCAAGGACAGAGGGGATGGGAGGATGAGCAGTTCTTC.

The rearrangement uses TRBV6-5 and TRBJ2-5; 7 bases map to TRBD1. Germline-derived CDR1 and CDR2 are MNHEY and SVGAGI. The V and J ends lost 3 bases and 14 bases, in that order; junction bases with no gene match: 12. This CDR3 is 13 amino acids long. The CDR3 is CASSYIGTALTYF. As DNA, the CDR3 is TGTGCCAGCAGTTATATCGGGACAGCTTTGACTTACTTC.

This sequence joins TRBV28 and TRBJ2-7; TRBD1 or TRBD2 may be the D gene (5 bases each). There are 12 residues in the CDR3. V shed 7 bases and J shed 4 bases, with 11 bases lying between them. Germline values: CDR1 MDHEN, CDR2 SYDVKM. The CDR3 reads CASNQGGYEQYF. The CDR3, as DNA: TGTGCCAGCAACCAGGGCGGGTACGAGCAGTACTTC. The whole variable domain, filled in from reference TRBV28 and TRBJ2-7, reads DVKVTQSSRYLVKRTGEKVFLECVQDMDHENMFWYRQDPGLGLRLIYFSYDVKMKEKGDIPEGYSVSREKKERFSLILESASTNQTSMYLCASNQGGYEQYFGPGTRLTVT.

The chain carries TRBV4-1 and TRBJ2-7, with 9 bases fitting TRBD1. V lost 5 bases and J lost 7; bases outside the gene matches: 15. The CDR3 sequence is 16 residues long. Looked up from germline, CDR1 is MGHRA and CDR2 is YSYEKL. The chain's CDR3 is CASSFRTGTGPLEQYF. For the CDR3, the DNA is TGCGCCAGCAGCTTTCGTACCGGGACAGGGCCCCTGGAGCAGTACTTC.

Ten or more counts support this clonotype. V gene TRBV7-3 combines with J gene TRBJ2-1; D might be TRBD2 (5 bases). The germline V gene encodes CDR1 SGHTA and CDR2 FQGTGA. The CDR3 is 14 residues long. V was trimmed by 1 base and J by 5 bases, leaving 9 bases between them. CDR3 sequence reads: CASSLSGGNNEQFF. The CDR3, as DNA: TGTGCCAGCAGCTTAAGTGGAGGTAACAATGAGCAGTTCTTC.

This clonotype was found a few times. V gene TRBV9 combines with J gene TRBJ2-5; weak D call: TRBD2 (7 bases). V was clipped by 5 bases and J by 3 bases, with 14 bases between them. This CDR3 spans 14 amino acids. Germline CDR1 and CDR2: SGDLS and YYNGEE. The CDR3 sequence is CASRRGGTKETQYF. In nucleotides, the CDR3 is TGTGCCAGCAGGAGGGGGGGGACCAAAGAGACCCAGTACTTC.

This clonotype was observed many times. This rearrangement joins TRBV29-1 to TRBJ2-7; no reliable D call. The CDR3 has 12 amino acids. Germline V gene sequence: CDR1 SQVTM, CDR2 ANQGSEA. V gave up 1 base and J gave up 0 bases, with 4 bases separating them. CDR3: CSVEGFSYEQYF. The CDR3 coding sequence is TGCAGCGTTGAAGGGTTCTCCTACGAGCAGTACTTC.

Only a few counts were recorded for this clonotype. V is TRBV4-1 and J is TRBJ2-5; D is perhaps TRBD1 or TRBD2 (5 bases each). Trimming took off 7 bases at V and 0 bases at J, with 18 bases between the two ends. The CDR3 consists of 16 residues. From germline, CDR1 is MGHRA and CDR2 YSYEKL. In DNA, the CDR3 is TGCGCCAGCACCCCAGGGTACGGGGAGTACCAAGAGACCCAGTACTTC. It yields the protein CASTPGYGEYQETQYF.

This clonotype has a count of ten or more. This CDR3 is CASSQESRTAYEQYF. The CDR3 DNA is TGCGCCAGCAGCCAAGAGAGTAGAACAGCTTACGAGCAGTACTTC. This chain joins TRBV4-1 and TRBJ2-7, with D unresolved. Germline V CDR1 and CDR2: MGHRA, YSYEKL. V lost 0 bases and J lost 4, with 13 bases in between. The CDR3 covers 15 residues.